The 18 T cell receptor beta chains below all came from one sample that was sequenced in a study of graft-versus-host responses after intestinal transplantation. Assay used: immunoSEQ multiplex PCR; TCRdb lists only in-frame clones, some missing. The table has around 40,000 clones, roughly 87% seen once. The specimen comprised PBMCs, sampled more than 950 days after transplant. Receptors originate from a human patient who received an intestinal transplant, so some T cells may come from the graft donor.

This clone was seen only once. This chain links TRBV18 with TRBJ2-7; TRBD1 might be the D (6 bases). Germline-derived CDR1 and CDR2 are KGHSH and LQKENI. This CDR3 region has 13 residues. The V gene lost 4 bases and the J gene lost 1 base, with 8 bases spanning the gap. The CDR3 is CASSLTGSYEQYF. Here the CDR3 DNA reads TGTGCCAGCTCACTTACAGGGTCCTACGAGCAGTACTTC.

This clone was counted only a few times. This chain uses TRBV7-8 with TRBJ2-3, with 13 bases matching TRBD2. The length of the CDR3 is 15 residues. Germline V lookup: CDR1 SGHVS, CDR2 FQNEAQ. The V gene end was trimmed by 7 bases and the J gene end by 5 bases; junction bases not matched to a gene: 6. The CDR3 nucleotides read TGTGCCAGCACCCAAACTAGCGGGAGGGTAGATACGCAGTATTTT. This gives the protein CASTQTSGRVDTQYF.

This clone is medium-sized by share. The chain joins TRBV7-6 to TRBJ2-1, with a weak D call TRBD1 (6 bases). V dropped 2 bases and J dropped 9 bases, with 11 bases sitting between them. Germline loops: CDR1 SGHVS, CDR2 FNYEAQ. The CDR3 runs 13 residues. The CDR3 reads CASSLSAGAEQFF. The CDR3 DNA reads as TGTGCCAGCAGCTTAAGCGCAGGGGCTGAGCAGTTCTTC.

This chain links TRBV5-1 with TRBJ1-5; weak D call: TRBD1 (5 bases). The CDR3 sequence is 14 residues long. V was shortened by 0 bases and J by 4 bases, with 8 bases between the two germline ends. Per germline, CDR1 SGHRS and CDR2 YFSETQ. This CDR3 is CASSLAGGNQPQHF. CDR3 nucleotides: TGCGCCAGCAGCTTGGCGGGGGGAAATCAGCCCCAGCATTTT.

The rearrangement uses TRBV25-1 and TRBJ2-5; no clear D. Germline lookup yields CDR1 MGHDK and CDR2 SYGVNS. Between the trimmed V and J ends, which lost 1 base and 3 bases, there was a span of 9 bases. The CDR3 spans 14 residues. The CDR3 loop is CASSEFKGKETQYF. CDR3 DNA sequence: TGTGCCAGCAGTGAATTCAAGGGAAAAGAGACCCAGTACTTC. Full variable domain (outside the CDR3, taken from reference TRBV25-1 and TRBJ2-5): EADIYQTPRYLVIGTGKKITLECSQTMGHDKMYWYQQDPGMELHLIHYSYGVNSTEKGDLSSESTVSRIRTEHFPLTLESARPSHTSQYLCASSEFKGKETQYFGPGTRLLVL.

This chain connects TRBV11-2 to TRBJ2-1; D not certain. This CDR3 contains 11 residues. Germline V gives CDR1 SGHAT, CDR2 FQNNGV. V was pared by 1 base and J by 10 bases, with 5 bases between. The CDR3 loop is CASSLGVEQFF. CDR3 DNA: TGTGCCAGCAGCTTAGGAGTGGAGCAGTTCTTC.

V is TRBV4-1 and J is TRBJ1-4; D call uncertain. CDR3 length: 15 amino acids. Per the germline V gene, CDR1 is MGHRA and CDR2 is YSYEKL. Between the trimmed V and J ends, which lost 4 bases and 4 bases, there was a span of 13 bases. The CDR3 loop reads CASSPMGGYNEKLFF. The CDR3 region has the DNA TGCGCCAGCAGCCCAATGGGAGGCTATAATGAAAAACTGTTTTTT.

The table lists this clone with a count of one. V is TRBV5-4 and J is TRBJ1-1, with D maybe TRBD1 (6 bases). The CDR3 length is 12 residues. CDR1 and CDR2 (germline): SGHNT, YYREEE (reference sequence). The V gene lost 4 bases and the J gene lost 3 bases, with 7 bases spanning the gap. The CDR3 sequence: CASSAGDTEAFF. In nucleotides, the CDR3 is TGTGCCAGCAGCGCAGGGGACACTGAAGCTTTCTTT.

V and J are TRBV7-3 and TRBJ2-2, with 9 bases aligning to TRBD2. Germline-derived CDR1 and CDR2 are SGHTA and FQGTGA. With 2 bases clipped from V and 4 bases from J, the junction kept 5 bases outside the gene matches. This CDR3 comprises 16 residues. The CDR3 region has the DNA TGTGCCAGCAGCTTAGTACCAGCGGGAGGCACCGGGGAGCTGTTTTTT. It specifies CASSLVPAGGTGELFF.

This clone was detected only a few times. This chain joins TRBV7-9 and TRBJ1-1; D remains ambiguous. The V end lost 1 base, the J end lost 2 bases, and 2 bases lay between the germline ends. Per germline, CDR1 SEHNR and CDR2 FQNEAQ (reference sequence). CDR3 length: 12 amino acids. The CDR3 region has the DNA TGTGCCAGCAGCTTAGTTAACACTGAAGCTTTCTTT. As protein: CASSLVNTEAFF. Drawing the rest from reference TRBV7-9 and TRBJ1-1, the complete variable domain is DTGVSQNPRHKITKRGQNVTFRCDPISEHNRLYWYRQTLGQGPEFLTYFQNEAQLEKSRLLSDRFSAERPKGSFSTLEIQRTEQGDSAMYLCASSLVNTEAFFGQGTRLTVV.

This clone occurred a few times. This same CDR3 is encoded by further DNA sequences in the sample. The V gene is TRBV6-1, the J gene TRBJ1-3, with D unclear. There are 15 residues in the CDR3. With 2 bases removed from V and 0 bases from J, the gap between germline ends came to 8 bases. The V gene's germline CDR1 is MNHNS and CDR2 SASEGT. This CDR3 reads CASSETPSSGNTIYF. The CDR3 coding sequence is TGTGCCAGCAGTGAAACACCTAGCTCTGGAAACACCATATATTTT.

This chain connects TRBV29-1 to TRBJ2-5; 7 nucleotides match TRBD2. Germline values: CDR1 SQVTM, CDR2 ANQGSEA. V lost 7 bases, J lost 5 bases, and 10 bases stayed unmatched. This CDR3 is built from 13 residues. CDR3 protein: CSAAGLDRETQYF. CDR3 sequence (DNA): TGCAGCGCTGCCGGACTAGATCGGGAGACCCAGTACTTC. Drawing the rest from reference TRBV29-1 and TRBJ2-5, the complete variable domain is SAVISQKPSRDICQRGTSLTIQCQVDSQVTMMFWYRQQPGQSLTLIATANQGSEATYESGFVIDKFPISRPNLTFSTLTVSNMSPEDSSIYLCSAAGLDRETQYFGPGTRLLVL.

Only a few counts were recorded for this clone. The chain couples TRBV28 to TRBJ1-1, with 9 bases matching TRBD1. The germline V gene has CDR1 MDHEN and CDR2 SYDVKM. The length of the CDR3 is 11 residues. Unmatched junction bases numbered 3, after V lost 5 bases and J lost 11 bases. CDR3 coding DNA: TGTGCCAGCAGTCGTGGGACAGGGGCTTTCTTT. It specifies CASSRGTGAFF.

The chain has TRBV5-1 and TRBJ2-7; TRBD2 agrees at 8 bases. Germline V gene sequence: CDR1 SGHRS, CDR2 YFSETQ. This CDR3 is 13 amino acids long. The V gene end was trimmed by 7 bases and the J gene end by 1 base; junction bases not matched to a gene: 4. The chain's CDR3 is CASSSGSSYEQYF. As DNA, the CDR3 is TGCGCCAGCTCTAGCGGGTCATCCTACGAGCAGTACTTC. The whole variable domain, remainder taken from reference TRBV5-1 and TRBJ2-7, is KAGVTQTPRYLIKTRGQQVTLSCSPISGHRSVSWYQQTPGQGLQFLFEYFSETQRNKGNFPGRFSGRQFSNSRSEMNVSTLELGDSALYLCASSSGSSYEQYFGPGTRLTVT.

This clone came up once. The chain carries TRBV28 and TRBJ2-7; weak D call: TRBD1 (7 bases). With 2 bases removed from V and 1 base from J, the gap between germline ends came to 9 bases. Germline CDR1 is MDHEN and CDR2 is SYDVKM. The CDR3 runs to 14 residues. CDR3 protein: CASSLQGGSYEQYF. DNA for the CDR3: TGTGCCAGCAGTTTACAGGGGGGATCCTACGAGCAGTACTTC.

A remark on this clone: An end of the junction differs from the germline gene, which may be a read error. V and J are TRBV5-6 and TRBJ1-2; D is perhaps TRBD1 (6 bases). The CDR3 loop spans 13 amino acids. Germline-derived CDR1 and CDR2 are SGHDT and YYEEEE. CDR3 in amino acids: CASSLDRDYGYTF. CDR3 bases: TGTGCCAGCAGTTTGGACAGAGACTATGGCTACACCTTC.

This chain connects TRBV7-9 to TRBJ2-1, with D unclear. The V gene lost 5 bases and the J gene lost 0 bases, with 2 bases spanning the gap. The CDR3 sequence is 12 residues long. From germline, CDR1 is SEHNR and CDR2 FQNEAQ (reference sequence). The chain's CDR3 is CASSPSYNEQFF. CDR3 sequence (DNA): TGTGCCAGCAGCCCCTCCTACAATGAGCAGTTCTTC.

This chain uses TRBV10-3 with TRBJ2-2; D may be TRBD1 (6 bases). The ends were cut back, 1 base at V and 6 bases at J, with 9 bases in the middle. Germline V gene data show CDR1 as ENHRY and CDR2 as SYGVKD. The CDR3 has 14 amino acids. CDR3 in DNA: TGTGCCATCAGTGAGTTAGGGGGTGCCGGGGAGCTGTTTTTT. It specifies CAISELGGAGELFF.